This T cell receptor beta chain was captured in a study of T cell responses to AZD1222 COVID-19 vaccine. General study results and limits: Spike-specific TCR repertoires showed rising breadth and depth after two AZD1222 doses.

As for this clone: The antigen remains undetermined.

Looked up from germline, CDR1 is SGHTS and CDR2 is YDEGEE. The ends were cut back, 0 bases at V and 6 bases at J, with 12 bases in the middle. CDR3 length equals 15 residues. Using immunoSEQ multiplex PCR, the repertoire was profiled, and TCRdb retains in-frame clones only, with some absent. The table includes approximately 150,000 clones, approximately 90% detected once. The rearrangement links TRBV5-8 to TRBJ2-2, with D perhaps matching TRBD2 (5 bases). This sequence originates from an adult who received the AZD1222 COVID-19 vaccine. The sequencing used peripheral blood, collected 28 days after the second AZD1222 dose. The CDR3 DNA reads TGTGCCAGCAGCTTGGGGACTTCAAGCTCCGGGGAGCTGTTTTTT. Protein sequence: CASSLGTSSSGELFF.